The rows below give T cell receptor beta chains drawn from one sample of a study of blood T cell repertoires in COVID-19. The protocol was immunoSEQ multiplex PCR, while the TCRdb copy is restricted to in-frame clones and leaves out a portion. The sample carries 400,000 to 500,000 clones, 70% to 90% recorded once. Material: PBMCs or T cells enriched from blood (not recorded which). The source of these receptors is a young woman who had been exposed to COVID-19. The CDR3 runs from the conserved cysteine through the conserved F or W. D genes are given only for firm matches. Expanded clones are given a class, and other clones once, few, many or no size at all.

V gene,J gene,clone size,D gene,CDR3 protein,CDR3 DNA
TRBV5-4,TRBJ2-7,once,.,CASSYPSDRSYEQYF,TGTGCCAGCAGCTACCCCTCGGACAGATCCTACGAGCAGTACTTC
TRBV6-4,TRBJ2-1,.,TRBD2,CASSGGLAGVDEQFF,TGTGCCAGCAGTGGGGGTCTAGCGGGAGTCGATGAGCAGTTCTTC
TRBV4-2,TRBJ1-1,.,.,CASSQVEGPTEAFF,TGTGCCAGCAGCCAAGTGGAGGGGCCTACTGAAGCTTTCTTT
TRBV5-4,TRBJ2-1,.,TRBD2,CASRLMGGDNEQFF,TGTGCCAGCAGGTTGATGGGGGGGGACAATGAGCAGTTCTTC
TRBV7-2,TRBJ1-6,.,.,CASSSREVYDNSPLHF,TGTGCCAGCAGCTCCCGGGAGGTGTACGATAATTCACCCCTCCACTTT
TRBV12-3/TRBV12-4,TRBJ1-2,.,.,CASTGTFYGYTF,TGTGCCAGCACCGGGACTTTCTATGGCTACACCTTC
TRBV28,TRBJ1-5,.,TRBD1,CASSLQGAGGSNQPQHF,TGTGCCAGCAGTTTACAGGGGGCAGGAGGTAGCAATCAGCCCCAGCATTTT
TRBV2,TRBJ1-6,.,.,CASSWTEYNSPLHF,TGTGCCAGCAGCTGGACAGAGTATAATTCACCCCTCCACTTT
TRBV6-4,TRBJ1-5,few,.,CASGQGQPQHF,TGTGCCAGCGGACAAGGTCAGCCCCAGCATTTT
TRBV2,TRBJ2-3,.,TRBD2,CASSDPSGGYSTSTDTQYF,TGTGCCAGCAGTGACCCTAGCGGGGGATATAGCACTAGCACAGATACGCAGTATTTT
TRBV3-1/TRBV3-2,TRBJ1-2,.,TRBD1,CASSSWTGEINYGYTF,TGTGCCAGCAGCTCCTGGACAGGGGAGATTAACTATGGCTACACCTTC
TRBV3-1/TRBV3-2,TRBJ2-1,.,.,CASSQDHGEQFF,TGTGCCAGCAGCCAAGACCACGGGGAGCAGTTCTTC
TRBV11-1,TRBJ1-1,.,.,CASSSTGNTEAFF,TGTGCCAGCAGCTCCACAGGGAACACTGAAGCTTTCTTT
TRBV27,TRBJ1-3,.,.,CASSLRGPHAGNTIYF,TGTGCCAGCAGTTTGCGGGGGCCCCACGCTGGAAACACCATATATTTT
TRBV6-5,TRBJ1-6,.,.,CASKTGAPFSPLHF,TGTGCCAGTAAAACAGGTGCTCCCTTTTCACCCCTCCACTTT
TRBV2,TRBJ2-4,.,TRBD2,CASSRGSGGSSAKNIQYF,TGTGCCAGCTCCCGCGGGTCGGGGGGTTCTTCAGCCAAAAACATTCAGTACTTC
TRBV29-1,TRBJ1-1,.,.,CSFRAGANTEAFF,TGCAGCTTCCGGGCTGGGGCCAACACTGAAGCTTTCTTT
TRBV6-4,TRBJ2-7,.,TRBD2,CASRGGRGSSYEQYF,TGTGCCAGCAGGGGCGGGAGGGGGAGTTCCTACGAGCAGTACTTC
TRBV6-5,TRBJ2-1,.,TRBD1,CASATGHYNEQFF,TGTGCCAGTGCGACAGGGCACTACAATGAGCAGTTCTTC
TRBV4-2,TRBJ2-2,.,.,CASSQESRVGIGELFF,TGTGCCAGCAGCCAAGAGTCGCGGGTTGGTATCGGGGAGCTGTTTTTT
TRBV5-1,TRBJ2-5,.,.,CASSLAGFQETQYF,TGCGCCAGCAGCTTGGCAGGATTCCAAGAGACCCAGTACTTC